The 10 T cell receptor beta chains below all came from one sample that was sequenced in a study of blood T cell repertoires in COVID-19. Assay: immunoSEQ multiplex PCR; the TCRdb copy retains only in-frame clones and omits some. The sample yields 200,000 to 250,000 clones, roughly 90% seen once. The sequenced material came from peripheral blood. Source of these receptors: a man aged 55 to 70 with COVID-19, enrolled during active disease.

V and J are TRBV12-3 or TRBV12-4 and TRBJ1-6; D uncertain. There are 13 residues in the CDR3. V shed 5 bases and J shed 9 bases, with 11 bases lying between them. The CDR3 spells CASSRGFTSPLHF. Written as DNA, the CDR3 is TGTGCCAGCAGTCGGGGATTCACTTCACCCCTCCACTTT.

The chain employs TRBV5-1 and TRBJ1-4, with D possibly matching TRBD1 (5 bases). Trimming shortened V by 1 base and J by 8 bases, and 15 bases separated the two germline ends. This CDR3 comprises 15 residues. Germline V gene data show CDR1 as SGHRS and CDR2 as YFSETQ. CDR3 in DNA: TGCGCCAGCAGCTTGAGACAGACTCCCGCGGAAAAACTGTTTTTT. As protein: CASSLRQTPAEKLFF. The whole variable domain, filled in from reference TRBV5-1 and TRBJ1-4, reads KAGVTQTPRYLIKTRGQQVTLSCSPISGHRSVSWYQQTPGQGLQFLFEYFSETQRNKGNFPGRFSGRQFSNSRSEMNVSTLELGDSALYLCASSLRQTPAEKLFFGSGTQLSVL.

The J gene is TRBJ2-1, the V gene TRBV11-3, with D maybe TRBD2 (6 bases). Deletions cut 5 bases from V and 2 bases from J, with 19 bases between. The CDR3 runs to 17 residues. The germline gives CDR1 SGHNT, CDR2 YENEEA. This chain's CDR3 is CASSPRGSGVPYNEQFF. The CDR3 coding sequence is TGTGCCAGCAGCCCGCGAGGGTCGGGGGTCCCCTACAATGAGCAGTTCTTC.

The chain is built from TRBV5-4 and TRBJ2-1; 13 bases map to TRBD2. CDR1 and CDR2 (germline): SGHNT, YYREEE (reference sequence). With 4 bases clipped from V and 5 bases from J, the junction kept 6 bases outside the gene matches. The CDR3 has 16 residues. The CDR3 coding sequence is TGTGCCAGCAGCAAGGGACTAGCGGGGCCCCACAATGAGCAGTTCTTC. This encodes CASSKGLAGPHNEQFF.

V is TRBV14 and J is TRBJ2-3; 12 bases align to TRBD2. This CDR3 spans 17 amino acids. Germline trimming cut 2 bases from V and 6 bases from J; bases unmatched to any gene: 9. From germline, CDR1 is SGHDN and CDR2 FVKESK. Here the CDR3 reads CASSQLLLAGGYDTQYF. CDR3 sequence (DNA): TGTGCCAGCAGCCAACTATTACTAGCGGGGGGATACGATACGCAGTATTTT.

The V gene is TRBV4-3, the J gene TRBJ1-2; D perhaps matches TRBD1 (5 bases). Trimming cost V 0 bases and J 6 bases, with 20 bases left between them. Germline V lookup: CDR1 LGHNA, CDR2 YSLEER. The CDR3 is 17 residues long. CDR3 nucleotides: TGCGCCAGCAGCCAAGATAACCTCCCCGGGACTTTAAATGGCTACACCTTC. It codes for CASSQDNLPGTLNGYTF.

This chain links TRBV29-1 with TRBJ2-4; 9 positions agree with TRBD1. The CDR3 is made up of 13 amino acids. Germline lookup yields CDR1 SQVTM and CDR2 ANQGSEA. Germline trimming cut 4 bases from V and 6 bases from J; bases unmatched to any gene: 4. The CDR3: CSVGTGGRNIQYF. The CDR3 nucleotides are TGCAGCGTTGGAACAGGGGGCAGAAACATTCAGTACTTC.

V gene TRBV6-1 combines with J gene TRBJ1-2; unclear D gene. The CDR3 runs 15 residues. Germline V gene sequence: CDR1 MNHNS, CDR2 SASEGT. Trimming took 0 bases from V and 4 from J, leaving 12 bases between them. DNA of the CDR3: TGTGCCAGCAGTGAAGCAATGGCCAGTCTCTATGGCTACACCTTC. It specifies CASSEAMASLYGYTF.

In its sample, this clone was seen once. V and J are TRBV7-9 and TRBJ2-1; D may be TRBD2 (6 bases). Germline CDR1 is SEHNR and CDR2 is FQNEAQ (reference sequence). The CDR3 runs to 15 residues. Trimming removed 1 base at V and 13 bases at J, with 20 bases between. CDR3 protein: CASSLVVAAWFGQFF. CDR3 nucleotides: TGTGCCAGCAGCTTAGTGGTAGCGGCCTGGTTTGGACAGTTCTTC. Based on the CDR3 plus reference TRBV7-9 and TRBJ2-1, the full variable domain is DTGVSQNPRHKITKRGQNVTFRCDPISEHNRLYWYRQTLGQGPEFLTYFQNEAQLEKSRLLSDRFSAERPKGSFSTLEIQRTEQGDSAMYLCASSLVVAAWFGQFFGPGTRLTVL.

As regards this clone: This same CDR3 is encoded by further DNA sequences in the sample. The V call is TRBV18, the J call TRBJ1-1; D perhaps matches TRBD1 (6 bases). CDR1 and CDR2 (germline): KGHSH, LQKENI. V was trimmed by 6 bases and J by 1 base, leaving 12 bases between them. This CDR3 is 14 amino acids long. The CDR3 DNA follows: TGTGCCAGCTCGCCTAGACAGGAGAACACTGAAGCTTTCTTT. It codes for CASSPRQENTEAFF.